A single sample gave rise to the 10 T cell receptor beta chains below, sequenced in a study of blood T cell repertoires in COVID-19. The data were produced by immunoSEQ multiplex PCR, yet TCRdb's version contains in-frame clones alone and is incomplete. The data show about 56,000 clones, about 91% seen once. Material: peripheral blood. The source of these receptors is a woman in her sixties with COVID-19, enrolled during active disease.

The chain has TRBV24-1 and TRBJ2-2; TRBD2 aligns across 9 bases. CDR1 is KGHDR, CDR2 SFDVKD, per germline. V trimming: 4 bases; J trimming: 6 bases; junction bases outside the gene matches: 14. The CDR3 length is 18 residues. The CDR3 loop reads CATSDLSGSKVLAGELFF. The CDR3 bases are TGTGCCACCAGTGACCTTAGCGGGAGTAAGGTTTTGGCCGGGGAGCTGTTTTTT.

CDR3 loop: CASSYNVRGLPYEQYF. DNA for the CDR3: TGTGCCAGCAGTTACAATGTCCGGGGTTTACCCTACGAGCAGTACTTC. This rearrangement joins TRBV6-2 or TRBV6-3 to TRBJ2-7; the D gene is possibly TRBD2 (5 bases). This CDR3 region has 16 residues. Trimming cost V 2 bases and J 2 bases, with 16 bases left between them. Germline loops: CDR1 MNHEY, CDR2 SVGEGT.

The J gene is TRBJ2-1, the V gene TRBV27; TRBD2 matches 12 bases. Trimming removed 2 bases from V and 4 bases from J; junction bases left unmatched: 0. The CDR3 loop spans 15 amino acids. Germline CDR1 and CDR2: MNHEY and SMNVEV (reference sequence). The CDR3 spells CASSLLAGGYNEQFF. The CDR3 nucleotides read TGTGCCAGCAGTTTACTAGCGGGGGGGTACAATGAGCAGTTCTTC.

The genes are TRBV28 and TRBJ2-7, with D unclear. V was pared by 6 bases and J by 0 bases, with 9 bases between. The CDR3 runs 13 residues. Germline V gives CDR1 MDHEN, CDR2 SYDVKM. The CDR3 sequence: CASSQVSSYEQYF. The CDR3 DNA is TGTGCCAGCAGCCAGGTGAGCTCCTACGAGCAGTACTTC.

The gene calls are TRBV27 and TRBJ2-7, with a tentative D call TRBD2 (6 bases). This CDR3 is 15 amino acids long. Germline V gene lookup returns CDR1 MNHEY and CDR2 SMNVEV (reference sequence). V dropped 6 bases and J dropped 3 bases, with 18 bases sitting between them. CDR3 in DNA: TGTGCCAGCAGCCTCTTCGGGGGACCCTACTACGAGCAGTACTTC. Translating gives CASSLFGGPYYEQYF.

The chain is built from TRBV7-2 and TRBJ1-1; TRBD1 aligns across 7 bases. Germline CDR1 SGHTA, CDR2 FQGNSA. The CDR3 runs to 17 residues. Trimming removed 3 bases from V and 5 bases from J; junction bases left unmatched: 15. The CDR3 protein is CASSFPSYRGRGTEAFF. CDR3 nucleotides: TGTGCCAGCAGCTTTCCGAGCTACAGGGGAAGGGGGACTGAAGCTTTCTTT.

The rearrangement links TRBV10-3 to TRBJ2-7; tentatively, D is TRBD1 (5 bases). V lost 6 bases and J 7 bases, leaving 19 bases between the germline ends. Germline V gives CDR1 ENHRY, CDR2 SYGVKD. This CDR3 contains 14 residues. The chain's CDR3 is CAISTQGIAWEQYF. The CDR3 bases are TGTGCCATCAGCACCCAGGGCATCGCATGGGAGCAGTACTTC.

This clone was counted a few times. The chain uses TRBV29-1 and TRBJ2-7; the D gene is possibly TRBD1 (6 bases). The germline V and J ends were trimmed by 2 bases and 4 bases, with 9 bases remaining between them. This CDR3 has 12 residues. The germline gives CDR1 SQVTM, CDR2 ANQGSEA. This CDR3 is CSVEQGRYEQYF. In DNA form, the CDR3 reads TGCAGCGTTGAACAGGGGAGATACGAGCAGTACTTC.

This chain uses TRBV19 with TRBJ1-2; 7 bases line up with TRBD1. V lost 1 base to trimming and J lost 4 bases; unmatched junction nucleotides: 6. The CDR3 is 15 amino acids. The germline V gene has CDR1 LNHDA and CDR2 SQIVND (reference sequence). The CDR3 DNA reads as TGTGCCAGTAGTATAGGAAGGGGGCTTTCCTATGGCTACACCTTC. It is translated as CASSIGRGLSYGYTF. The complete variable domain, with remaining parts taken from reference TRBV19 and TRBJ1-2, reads DGGITQSPKYLFRKEGQNVTLSCEQNLNHDAMYWYRQDPGQGLRLIYYSQIVNDFQKGDIAEGYSVSREKKESFPLTVTSAQKNPTAFYLCASSIGRGLSYGYTFGSGTRLTVV.

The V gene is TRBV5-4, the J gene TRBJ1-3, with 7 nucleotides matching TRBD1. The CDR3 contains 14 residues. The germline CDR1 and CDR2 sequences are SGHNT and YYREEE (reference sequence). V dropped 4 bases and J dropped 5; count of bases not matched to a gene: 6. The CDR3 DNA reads TGTGCCAGCAGCCCACAGGGGAGTAGAAACACCATATATTTT. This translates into CASSPQGSRNTIYF.